This T cell receptor (beta chain) is from a study of T cell changes during pregnancy in multiple sclerosis. The CDR3 length is 14 residues. Trimming took 7 bases from V and 4 from J, leaving 16 bases between them. CDR1 MNHEY and CDR2 SMNVEV come from the germline V gene (reference sequence). The count of this clone is one. Clones were read by immunoSEQ multiplex PCR, and TCRdb kept only the in-frame ones, dropping some. This table has some 100,000 clones, about 94% appearing once. The receptor was isolated from a female donor with multiple sclerosis, enrolled in a pregnancy study. The chain is built from TRBV27 and TRBJ1-1; no clear D. The material sequenced was peripheral blood, taken before pregnancy. DNA for the CDR3: TGTGCCAGCACCCCAAGTTGGGCCGGCACTGAAGCTTTCTTT. It encodes CASTPSWAGTEAFF.